The present T cell receptor beta chain was sequenced within a study of identical twins. Study-wide findings and caveats: Twin-shared out-of-frame alpha sequences showed excess low generation probability. Out-of-frame beta sequences exhibited a weaker degree of excess twin sharing.

This clonotype occurred a few times. The antigen is unknown. Germline CDR1 is MNHEY and CDR2 is SVGAGI. Trimming removed 0 bases from V and 6 bases from J, with 18 bases in between. The CDR3 extends over 16 amino acids. Template switching created a universal primer site, and the cDNA included unique molecular identifiers. Each CDR3 protein gets one entry after TCRdb re-called the 5' RACE reads with MiXCR. Of some 500,000 distinct CDR3 sequences listed, 20% to 25% are singletons. Separately, the same data were catalogued under a study of T cells expressing NK-cell markers. From that second work: It was sorted CD3+CD56+NKG2C+, CD3+CD56+NKG2C- and CD3+CD56-NKG2C+ T cells that supplied the TCR beta repertoires.

This rearrangement joins TRBV6-5 to TRBJ2-7; D ambiguous. Sequencing used CD4+ T cells sorted from blood. The receptor's source is a woman aged 18 to 35 in good health. The CDR3 DNA reads TGTGCCAGCAGTTACTCGATAGTGAGTCTGGGTGGCGAGCAGTACTTC. Its protein product is CASSYSIVSLGGEQYF.